The next 28 T cell receptor beta chains were all read from a single sample in a study of identical twins. From the 5' RACE reads, TCRdb called clonotypes with MiXCR, one entry per CDR3 protein. The table lists 550,000 to 700,000 distinct CDR3 sequences, 9.6% of them singletons. This same sample was also taken into another study, of yellow fever vaccine responses in identical twins.

Input material: PBMCs. These receptors originate from a woman aged 18-29 years in good health.

This clonotype came up many times. This sequence joins TRBV29-1 and TRBJ2-7, with D perhaps TRBD2 (7 bases). CDR1 is SQVTM and CDR2 is ANQGSEA in the germline V gene. Trimming took 4 bases from V and 5 from J, leaving 18 bases between them. CDR3 length equals 14 residues. CDR3 protein: CSVVLGEGVHEQYF. The CDR3 DNA follows: TGCAGCGTTGTTCTTGGGGAGGGGGTCCACGAGCAGTACTTC.

J is TRBJ2-7 and V is TRBV2; TRBD1 aligns across 11 bases. Germline V gene data show CDR1 as SNHLY and CDR2 as FYNNEI. CDR3 length: 13 residues. V lost 8 bases, J lost 6 bases, and 6 bases stayed unmatched. The CDR3 sequence is CASDRDRGSEQYF. Here the CDR3 DNA reads TGTGCCAGCGACCGGGACAGGGGGTCCGAGCAGTACTTC.

This clonotype was seen at least ten times. The rearrangement uses TRBV4-1 and TRBJ2-7; a weak D match, TRBD2 (6 bases). V lost 5 bases to trimming and J lost 0 bases, with 14 bases between them. Germline CDR1 MGHRA, CDR2 YSYEKL. The length of the CDR3 is 15 residues. The CDR3 DNA is TGCGCCAGCAGCACCGGACTATCTGGCTCCTACGAGCAGTACTTC. This encodes CASSTGLSGSYEQYF.

This clonotype turned up a few times. This chain connects TRBV30 to TRBJ2-7; possibly TRBD1 for D (6 bases). Between the trimmed V and J ends, which lost 5 bases and 6 bases, there was a span of 11 bases. The CDR3 has 11 residues. Per germline, CDR1 GTSNPN and CDR2 SVGIG (reference sequence). The DNA of the CDR3 is TGTGCCTGGCAACAGGGCTTCGAGCAGTACTTC. Translation gives CAWQQGFEQYF.

The sample holds many counts of this clonotype. The V call is TRBV20-1, the J call TRBJ2-4; the match to TRBD2 covers 8 bases. This CDR3 comprises 17 residues. J was trimmed by 2 bases and V by 4 bases; bases with no gene match: 13. The germline gives CDR1 DFQATT, CDR2 SNEGSKA (reference sequence). For the CDR3, the DNA is TGCAGTGCTATTGTTGCGGGAGGTGGCGGTTCCAAAAACATTCAGTACTTC. Its translation: CSAIVAGGGGSKNIQYF.

This clonotype was seen at least ten times. The genes are TRBV28 and TRBJ2-5, with TRBD1 matching over 7 bases. The V gene end was trimmed by 5 bases and the J gene end by 4 bases; junction bases not matched to a gene: 13. The CDR3 is 16 residues long. Germline CDR1 and CDR2: MDHEN and SYDVKM. The CDR3 is CASSPKKTGNRETQYF. CDR3 bases: TGTGCCAGCAGTCCGAAGAAGACAGGGAACAGAGAGACCCAGTACTTC.

In this sample, this clonotype turned up many times. The rearrangement links TRBV6-5 to TRBJ2-3; possibly TRBD1 for D (5 bases). Per the germline V gene, CDR1 is MNHEY and CDR2 is SVGAGI. V was trimmed by 0 bases and J by 6 bases, leaving 13 bases between them. The CDR3 is 15 amino acids. CDR3 bases: TGTGCCAGCAGTTACTCGGGGCCCCAAGCGGATACGCAGTATTTT. Its translation is CASSYSGPQADTQYF.

In its sample, this clonotype was seen many times. V and J are TRBV12-3 or TRBV12-4 and TRBJ2-5; D ambiguous. This CDR3 comprises 13 residues. V was clipped by 3 bases and J by 2 bases, with 7 bases between them. CDR3 amino acids: CASSLFQQETQYF. For the CDR3, the DNA is TGTGCCAGCAGTTTGTTTCAGCAAGAGACCCAGTACTTC.

This clonotype appeared many times. The rearrangement links TRBV7-3 to TRBJ2-2, with D tentatively TRBD2 (7 bases). The CDR3 contains 15 residues. The V and J ends lost 5 bases and 2 bases respectively, with 12 bases between them. Per germline, CDR1 SGHTA and CDR2 FQGTGA. CDR3 bases: TGTGCCAGCAGCGCTCGGGGGGCCAACACCGGGGAGCTGTTTTTT. Amino acid sequence: CASSARGANTGELFF.

This clonotype was observed a few times. V gene TRBV11-2 combines with J gene TRBJ2-6, with unresolved D. Germline-derived CDR1 and CDR2 are SGHAT and FQNNGV. This CDR3 comprises 18 residues. V lost 4 bases and J 0 bases, leaving 16 bases between the germline ends. CDR3 bases: TGTGCCAGCAGCTCTATAAGACTTCAGATCTCTGGGGCCAACGTCCTGACTTTC. The encoded protein is CASSSIRLQISGANVLTF.

The gene calls are TRBV20-1 and TRBJ2-7, with unresolved D. Trimming removed 3 bases at V and 3 bases at J, with 3 bases between. Germline V lookup: CDR1 DFQATT, CDR2 SNEGSKA (reference sequence). This CDR3 spans 10 amino acids. The CDR3 nucleotides read TGCAGTGCTAGCGGCTACGAGCAGTACTTC. It encodes CSASGYEQYF.

Only a few counts were recorded for this clonotype. The chain's CDR3 is CASSSPGTGYNNEQFF. In DNA, the CDR3 is TGTGCCAGCAGTTCTCCCGGGACAGGGTACAACAATGAGCAGTTCTTC. This chain links TRBV12-3 or TRBV12-4 with TRBJ2-1, with 9 bases identical to TRBD1. The length of the CDR3 is 16 residues. The V gene end was trimmed by 4 bases and the J gene end by 5 bases; junction bases not matched to a gene: 9.

The rearrangement links TRBV28 to TRBJ2-5, with 12 bases matching TRBD2. V shed 5 bases, J shed 5 bases, and the junction held 3 bases outside the gene matches. Germline CDR1 is MDHEN and CDR2 is SYDVKM. The CDR3 extends over 14 amino acids. CDR3 DNA sequence: TGTGCCAGCAGTCCTAGCGGGGGGGTCGAGACCCAGTACTTC. This encodes CASSPSGGVETQYF.

The rearrangement links TRBV28 to TRBJ2-7; tentative D call: TRBD2 (6 bases). Germline V gives CDR1 MDHEN, CDR2 SYDVKM. Trimming removed 6 bases from V and 2 bases from J, with 14 bases in between. There are 14 residues in the CDR3. The CDR3 DNA reads TGTGCCAGCAGAGAGCCGGGACTCACCTACGAGCAGTACTTC. Translating it yields CASREPGLTYEQYF. The whole variable domain, filled in from reference TRBV28 and TRBJ2-7, reads DVKVTQSSRYLVKRTGEKVFLECVQDMDHENMFWYRQDPGLGLRLIYFSYDVKMKEKGDIPEGYSVSREKKERFSLILESASTNQTSMYLCASREPGLTYEQYFGPGTRLTVT.

In its sample, this clonotype was seen a few times. The CDR3 is CASLRDPDTEAFF. CDR3 sequence (DNA): TGTGCCAGCCTACGGGACCCCGACACTGAAGCTTTCTTT. The rearrangement links TRBV2 to TRBJ1-1; D may be TRBD1 (5 bases). The CDR3 runs to 13 residues. Trimming stripped 8 bases from V and 3 bases from J, with 13 bases between. Looked up from germline, CDR1 is SNHLY and CDR2 is FYNNEI.

This clonotype was counted only a few times. This chain links TRBV6-5 with TRBJ1-2; weak D call: TRBD1 (5 bases). Trimming took 0 bases from V and 4 from J, leaving 12 bases between them. Germline V gives CDR1 MNHEY, CDR2 SVGAGI. CDR3 length: 15 amino acids. The CDR3 DNA is TGTGCCAGCAGTTACTCGTTAGGGGTTGGCTATGGCTACACCTTC. The encoded protein is CASSYSLGVGYGYTF.

This chain joins TRBV4-3 and TRBJ2-1; D call uncertain. V was cut by 1 base and J by 3 bases, with 7 bases left in between. Germline CDR1 reads LGHNA; CDR2 reads YSLEER. CDR3 length: 14 amino acids. The CDR3 reads CASSQAADYNEQFF. DNA for the CDR3: TGCGCCAGCAGCCAAGCCGCGGACTACAATGAGCAGTTCTTC.

V and J are TRBV12-3 or TRBV12-4 and TRBJ2-1; the D gene is possibly TRBD1 (6 bases). This CDR3 has 16 residues. Between the trimmed V and J ends, which lost 6 bases and 0 bases, there was a span of 15 bases. The CDR3 region is CASSFIGTSSYNEQFF. CDR3 bases: TGTGCCAGCAGCTTTATAGGGACAAGCTCCTACAATGAGCAGTTCTTC.

This clonotype was counted between two and nine times. CDR3 in DNA: TGTGCCAGCAGTTTACATGGGGGCCCTTACGAGCAGTACTTC. This translates into CASSLHGGPYEQYF. V is TRBV27 and J is TRBJ2-7, with D possibly being TRBD1 (6 bases). There are 14 residues in the CDR3. V gave up 2 bases and J gave up 4 bases, with 12 bases separating them. CDR1 is MNHEY and CDR2 is SMNVEV in the germline V gene (reference sequence).

The chain links TRBV2 to TRBJ2-1; D is possibly TRBD1 or TRBD2 (5 bases each). The germline V and J ends were trimmed by 8 bases and 2 bases, with 10 bases remaining between them. Germline-derived CDR1 and CDR2 are SNHLY and FYNNEI. CDR3 length: 13 residues. CDR3 sequence: CASLQGAYNEQFF. The CDR3 nucleotides read TGTGCCAGCTTGCAGGGAGCCTACAATGAGCAGTTCTTC.

This clonotype was seen many times. This chain joins TRBV5-1 and TRBJ1-4, with D perhaps matching TRBD1 (5 bases). CDR1 is SGHRS, CDR2 YFSETQ, per germline. This CDR3 spans 15 amino acids. Trimming removed 0 bases from V and 4 bases from J, with 10 bases in between. The chain's CDR3 is CASSLVGDLNEKLFF. In nucleotides, the CDR3 is TGCGCCAGCAGCTTGGTGGGGGACCTTAATGAAAAACTGTTTTTT.

Points on this clonotype: Germline and junction disagree at one end, which may indicate a read error. The chain's CDR3 is CASSLDRETYEQYF. The CDR3 coding sequence is TGTGCCAGCAGTTTAGACAGAGAGACCTACGAGCAGTACTTC. The chain combines TRBV7-9 with TRBJ2-7, with D maybe TRBD1 (5 bases). The CDR3 is made up of 14 amino acids. Per germline, CDR1 SEHNR and CDR2 FQNEAQ (reference sequence).

In this sample, this clonotype turned up a few times. The chain couples TRBV4-2 to TRBJ1-1, with D unclear. Per the germline V gene, CDR1 is LGHNA and CDR2 is YNFKEQ. This CDR3 spans 12 amino acids. V lost 1 base and J 8 bases, leaving 8 bases between the germline ends. CDR3 sequence (DNA): TGTGCCAGCAGCCAAGGGGTCAGGGAAGCTTTCTTT. It specifies CASSQGVREAFF.

This clonotype was counted many times. The rearrangement uses TRBV20-1 and TRBJ2-5; a possible D gene is TRBD1 (5 bases). CDR3 length: 13 amino acids. CDR1 is DFQATT, CDR2 SNEGSKA, per germline (reference sequence). V lost 4 bases to trimming and J lost 3 bases, with 12 bases between them. Here the CDR3 reads CSAMLGREETQYF. In nucleotides, the CDR3 is TGCAGTGCTATGTTGGGCAGGGAAGAGACCCAGTACTTC.

This clonotype was recorded many times. The chain is built from TRBV29-1 and TRBJ2-7, with 10 bases that match TRBD1. Looked up from germline, CDR1 is SQVTM and CDR2 is ANQGSEA. Germline trimming cut 6 bases from V and 5 bases from J; bases unmatched to any gene: 7. CDR3 length: 13 residues. CDR3: CSVIGQGVDEQYF. The CDR3 DNA is TGCAGCGTAATAGGACAGGGGGTCGACGAGCAGTACTTC.

This clonotype has ten or more counts. J is TRBJ2-7 and V is TRBV7-9; tentatively, D is TRBD1 or TRBD2 (5 bases each). CDR1 is SEHNR and CDR2 is FQNEAQ in the germline V gene (reference sequence). Trimming left V 5 bases short and J 1 base short, with 12 bases between. The CDR3 runs 14 residues. CDR3 sequence: CASSHEGNSYEQYF. The CDR3 region has the DNA TGTGCCAGCAGCCACGAGGGGAATTCCTACGAGCAGTACTTC.

This clonotype was seen more than once but under ten times. V and J are TRBV6-2 or TRBV6-3 and TRBJ2-2, with D possibly matching TRBD1 (5 bases). Germline V lookup: CDR1 MNHEY, CDR2 SVGEGT. The CDR3 sequence is 16 residues long. The V end was cut by 2 bases, the J end by 1 base, with 11 bases between. Here the CDR3 reads CASSYLDSGNTGELFF. The CDR3 DNA is TGTGCCAGCAGTTACCTAGACAGTGGGAACACCGGGGAGCTGTTTTTT.

This clonotype was detected a few times. CDR3 in DNA: TGTGCCACCAGCAGAGTATTGTCAGATACGCAGTATTTT. Translated, it gives CATSRVLSDTQYF. The chain recombines TRBV15 with TRBJ2-3; D not resolved. V was shortened by 1 base and J by 4 bases, with 6 bases between the two germline ends. The CDR3 extends over 13 amino acids. Germline assignment: CDR1 LNHNV and CDR2 YYDKDF (reference sequence).